The present T cell receptor beta chain was sequenced within a study of blood T cell repertoires in COVID-19. Study summary: Acute and convalescent COVID-19 specimens originated in the United States, Italy and Spain. PBMCs, B-cell-depleted T cells, or T cells were the source of the cDNA or gDNA that made up the material.

Original processing methods: Reference gene primer amplification in the assay estimated nucleated cell counts. Data came from immunoSEQ multiplex PCR; TCRdb stores just in-frame clones and leaves some out. The DNA was the basis for D and trimming; V, J and clone size are from that table. This sample has 200,000 to 250,000 clones, with around nine tenths found just once. V lost 8 bases, J lost 5 bases, and 22 bases lay in between. Germline V lookup: CDR1 MDHEN, CDR2 SYDVKM. The CDR3 totals 15 residues. This chain joins TRBV28 and TRBJ2-7; no firm D call. The sequenced sample was peripheral blood. This receptor was taken from a man aged 45 to 65 with COVID-19, enrolled during active disease. The CDR3 DNA reads as TGTGCCAGCGCTCCGACAAGGATCCAAGAAAACGAGCAGTACTTC. Protein: CASAPTRIQENEQYF.